This TCR beta chain was retrieved from a study of cytotoxic CD8 clonotypes in ibrutinib-treated CLL. Study overall: Among the samples, the mean was roughly 260,000 productive templates and approximately 91,000 productive rearrangements.

The CDR3 totals 17 residues. The germline V gene has CDR1 WNHNN and CDR2 SYGVQD (reference sequence). V was pared by 3 bases and J by 2 bases, with 12 bases of the junction left unmatched. Target depth was 1 in 200,000 to 1 in 1 million T cells, about 10x per clonotype. Assay used: immunoSEQ multiplex PCR; TCRdb lists only in-frame clones, some missing. This sample has roughly 160,000 clones, with roughly 77% found just once. The chain carries TRBV10-1 and TRBJ2-5; TRBD1 agrees at 7 bases. The origin of this receptor is a human donor with chronic lymphocytic leukemia. The sequenced sample was PBMCs, obtained after 12 months of ibrutinib treatment. Written as DNA, the CDR3 is TGCGCCAGCAGTGACCACCTGCCCGGGACAGTACAAGAGACCCAGTACTTC. It specifies CASSDHLPGTVQETQYF.